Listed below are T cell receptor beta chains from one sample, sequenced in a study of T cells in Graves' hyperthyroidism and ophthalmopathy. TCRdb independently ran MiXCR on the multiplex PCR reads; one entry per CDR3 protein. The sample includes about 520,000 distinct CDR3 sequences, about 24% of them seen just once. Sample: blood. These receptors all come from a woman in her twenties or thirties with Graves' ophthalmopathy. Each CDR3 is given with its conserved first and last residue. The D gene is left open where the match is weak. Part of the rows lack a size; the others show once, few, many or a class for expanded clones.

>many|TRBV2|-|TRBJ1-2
CASSADTYPFLYGYTF
TGTGCCAGCAGCGCGGACACGTACCCATTTCTCTATGGCTACACCTTC
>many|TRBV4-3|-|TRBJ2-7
CASSQDEAGASYEQYF
TGCGCCAGCAGCCAAGATGAGGCAGGTGCTTCCTACGAGCAGTACTTC
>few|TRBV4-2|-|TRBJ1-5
CASSQEVNSNQPQHF
TGTGCCAGCAGCCAAGAGGTGAACTCCAATCAGCCCCAGCATTTT
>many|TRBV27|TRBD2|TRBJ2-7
CASSQPSGVNSYEQYF
TGTGCCAGCAGTCAACCTAGCGGGGTTAACTCCTACGAGCAGTACTTC
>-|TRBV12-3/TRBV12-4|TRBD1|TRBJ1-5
CASSMGDSVNQPQHF
TGTGCCAGCAGCATGGGGGACAGTGTGAATCAGCCCCAGCATTTT
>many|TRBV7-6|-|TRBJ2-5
CASSLGLGVEWETQYF
TGTGCCAGCAGCTTAGGGCTTGGGGTGGAATGGGAGACCCAGTACTTC
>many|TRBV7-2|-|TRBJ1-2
CASSLGSGQVYGYTF
TGTGCCAGCAGCTTAGGGTCGGGTCAGGTCTATGGCTACACCTTC
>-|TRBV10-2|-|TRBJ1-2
CASSGHSDYGYTF
TGCGCCAGCAGTGGTCACTCGGACTATGGCTACACCTTC
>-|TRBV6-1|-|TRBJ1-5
CATSRELGGQPQHF
TGTGCCACCTCCAGGGAATTAGGCGGTCAGCCCCAGCATTTT
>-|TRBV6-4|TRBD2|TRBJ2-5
CASSDTSAQETQYF
TGTGCCAGCAGCGACACTAGCGCGCAAGAGACCCAGTACTTC
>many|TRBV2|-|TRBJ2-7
CASLDGGLSEQYF
TGTGCCAGCTTGGACGGAGGCCTAAGCGAGCAGTACTTC
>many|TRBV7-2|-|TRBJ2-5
CASSREREETQYF
TGTGCCAGCAGCCGGGAACGGGAAGAGACCCAGTACTTC